This T cell receptor (beta chain) emerged from a study of radiotherapy plus CTLA-4 blockade in lung cancer (dated by TCRdb to the late 2010s). As for the study more broadly: Among the enrolled patients, around 19% had an objective response, and less than 40% reached disease control.

Note on this clone: What antigen it recognizes has not been identified. At one of its ends the junction is not consistent with the germline gene, which may arise from a read error.

Taken from the germline V gene, the CDR1 and CDR2 loops are SGHDN and FVKESK. The CDR3 runs 14 amino acids, cysteine and phenylalanine included. Solely the CDR3 DNA is kept, with 42 bases framed from the first base. Findings and caveats that apply to the study as a whole: The strongest predictors of response were reported to be early dynamic shifts in blood T cell clones along with a rise in serum interferon-beta following radiation. After treatment with radiotherapy and ipilimumab, TCR clones that came from tumors expanded in the peripheral blood.

The study tested focal radiation therapy combined with CTLA-4 blockade (ipilimumab) in patients with chemo-refractory metastatic non-small-cell lung cancer. Library preparation used the immunoSEQ multiplex PCR assay. TCRdb took over this immuneACCESS table, retaining in-frame rearrangements with V and J assigned. Such tables are incomplete; in checked studies, under half of the missing clones stem from an unresolved V gene, and the remainder is unexplained. This sample gives over 80,000 clones in total; roughly four fifths of them show up just once. In total, the top ten clones hold 0.75% to 0.85% of the sample.

The rearranged segments are TRBV14 and TRBJ1-2, and possibly TRBD1, on 6 matching bases. The clonotype was recovered from a human donor with non-small cell lung cancer who had stable disease on radiotherapy plus ipilimumab. This specimen consisted of peripheral blood, obtained from a patient treated with radiotherapy plus ipilimumab. The CDR3 here reads CASSPTGYYYGYTF. The DNA sequence is TGTGCCAGCAGCCCCACAGGGTATTACTACGGCTACACCTTC.